The sequence of this TCR beta chain was determined in a study of blood T cells in healthy people across ages. Study as a whole: Template switching recovered approximately one barcoded beta molecule for every two T cells.

For the second PCR, which ran for 7 to 11 cycles, a sample-barcoded 5' primer and a J-beta primer mix were used. One entry per CDR3 protein results from TCRdb running MiXCR on the 5' RACE reads. The sample lists about 780,000 distinct CDR3 sequences; around half were seen once. The TCR was taken from an elderly man in good health. Sequencing was carried out using blood.

The DNA for the CDR3 is TGTGCCAGCAGTTACGGGACAGGGGGCAGGAATCAGCCCCAGCATTTT. Encoded protein: CASSYGTGGRNQPQHF. This sequence joins TRBV6-2 or TRBV6-3 and TRBJ1-5, with 12 nucleotides matching TRBD1. Germline values: CDR1 MNHEY, CDR2 SVGEGT. V lost 2 bases, J lost 4 bases, and 3 bases stayed unmatched. CDR3 length equals 16 residues.